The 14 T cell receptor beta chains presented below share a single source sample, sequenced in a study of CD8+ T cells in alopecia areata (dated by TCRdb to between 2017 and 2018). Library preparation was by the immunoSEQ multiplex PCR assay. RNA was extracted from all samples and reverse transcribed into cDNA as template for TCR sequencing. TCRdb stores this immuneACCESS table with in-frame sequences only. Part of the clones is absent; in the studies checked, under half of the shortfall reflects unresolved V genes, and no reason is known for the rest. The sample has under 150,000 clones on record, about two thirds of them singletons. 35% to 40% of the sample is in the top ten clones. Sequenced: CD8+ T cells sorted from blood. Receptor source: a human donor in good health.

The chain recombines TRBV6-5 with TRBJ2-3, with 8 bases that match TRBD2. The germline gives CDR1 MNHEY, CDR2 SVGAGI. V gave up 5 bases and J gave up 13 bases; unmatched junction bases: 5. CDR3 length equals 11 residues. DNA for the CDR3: TGTGCCAGCAGTACGGGGCGGGAGGAGTATTTT. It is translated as CASSTGREEYF.

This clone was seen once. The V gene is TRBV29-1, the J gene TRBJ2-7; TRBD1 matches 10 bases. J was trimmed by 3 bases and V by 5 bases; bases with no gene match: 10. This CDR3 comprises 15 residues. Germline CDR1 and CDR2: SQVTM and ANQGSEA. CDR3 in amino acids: CSVSTPGTGDYEQYF. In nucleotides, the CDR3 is TGCAGCGTTTCCACACCCGGGACAGGGGACTACGAGCAGTACTTC.

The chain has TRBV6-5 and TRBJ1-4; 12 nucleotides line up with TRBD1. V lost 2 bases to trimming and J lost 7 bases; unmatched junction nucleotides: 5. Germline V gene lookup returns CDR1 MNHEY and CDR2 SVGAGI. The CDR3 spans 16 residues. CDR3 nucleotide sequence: TGTGCCAGCAGTTACAATTGGGACAGGGGGCGTGAAAAACTGTTTTTT. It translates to CASSYNWDRGREKLFF.

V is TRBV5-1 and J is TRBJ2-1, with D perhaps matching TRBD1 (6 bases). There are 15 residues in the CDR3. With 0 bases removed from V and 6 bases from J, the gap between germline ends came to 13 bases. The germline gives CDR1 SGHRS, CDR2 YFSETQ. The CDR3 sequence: CASSLAGDTFNEQFF. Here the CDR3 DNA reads TGCGCCAGCAGCTTGGCAGGGGACACCTTCAATGAGCAGTTCTTC.

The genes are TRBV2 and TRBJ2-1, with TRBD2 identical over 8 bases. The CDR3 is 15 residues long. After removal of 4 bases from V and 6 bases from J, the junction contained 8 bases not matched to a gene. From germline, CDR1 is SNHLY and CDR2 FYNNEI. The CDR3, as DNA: TGTGCCAGCAGTGTACCCAGCGGGAGCCGCAATGAGCAGTTCTTC. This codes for CASSVPSGSRNEQFF. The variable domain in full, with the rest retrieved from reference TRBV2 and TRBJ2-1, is EPEVTQTPSHQVTQMGQEVILRCVPISNHLYFYWYRQILGQKVEFLVSFYNNEISEKSEIFDDQFSVERPDGSNFTLKIRSTKLEDSAMYFCASSVPSGSRNEQFFGPGTRLTVL.

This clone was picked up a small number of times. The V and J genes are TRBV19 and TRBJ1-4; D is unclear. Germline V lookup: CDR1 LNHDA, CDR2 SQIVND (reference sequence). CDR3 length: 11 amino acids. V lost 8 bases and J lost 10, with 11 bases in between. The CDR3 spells CASASLGKLFF. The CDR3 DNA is TGTGCCAGTGCCAGTTTGGGAAAACTGTTTTTT.

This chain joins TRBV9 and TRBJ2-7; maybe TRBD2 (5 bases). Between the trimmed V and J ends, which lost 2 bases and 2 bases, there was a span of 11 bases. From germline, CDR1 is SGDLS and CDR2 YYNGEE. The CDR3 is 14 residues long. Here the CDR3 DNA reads TGTGCCAGCAGCGTGAGTAGCGTGGCCTACGAGCAGTACTTC. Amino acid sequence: CASSVSSVAYEQYF.

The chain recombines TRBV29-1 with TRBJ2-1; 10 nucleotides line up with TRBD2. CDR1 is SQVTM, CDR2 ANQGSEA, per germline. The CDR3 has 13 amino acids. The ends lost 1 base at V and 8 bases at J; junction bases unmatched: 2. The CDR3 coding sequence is TGCAGCGTTGAAGGGGGGACTAGCGATGAGCAGTTCTTC. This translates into CSVEGGTSDEQFF.

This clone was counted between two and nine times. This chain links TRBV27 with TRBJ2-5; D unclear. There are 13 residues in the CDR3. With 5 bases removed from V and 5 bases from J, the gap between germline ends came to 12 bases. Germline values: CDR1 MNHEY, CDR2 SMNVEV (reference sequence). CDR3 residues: CASSASPKETQYF. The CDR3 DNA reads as TGTGCCAGCAGTGCCAGCCCAAAGGAGACCCAGTACTTC.

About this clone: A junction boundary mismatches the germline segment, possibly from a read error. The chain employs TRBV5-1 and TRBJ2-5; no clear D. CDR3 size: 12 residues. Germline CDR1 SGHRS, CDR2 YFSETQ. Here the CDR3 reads CASSLVGPGGDF. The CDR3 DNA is TGCGCCAGCAGCTTGGTAGGTCCGGGTGGAGACTTC.

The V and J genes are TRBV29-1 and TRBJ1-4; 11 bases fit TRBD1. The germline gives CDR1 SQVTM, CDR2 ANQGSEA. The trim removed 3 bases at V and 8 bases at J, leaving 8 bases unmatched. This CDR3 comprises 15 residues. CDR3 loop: CSVEDPDRGREKLFF. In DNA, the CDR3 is TGCAGCGTTGAGGACCCGGACAGGGGGCGAGAAAAACTGTTTTTT.

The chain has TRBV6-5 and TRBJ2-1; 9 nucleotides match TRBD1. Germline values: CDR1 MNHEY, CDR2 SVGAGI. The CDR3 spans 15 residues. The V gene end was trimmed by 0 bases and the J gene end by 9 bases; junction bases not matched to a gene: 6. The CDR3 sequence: CASSYSGQGEGEQFF. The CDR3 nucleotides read TGTGCCAGCAGTTACTCGGGACAGGGTGAGGGTGAGCAGTTCTTC.

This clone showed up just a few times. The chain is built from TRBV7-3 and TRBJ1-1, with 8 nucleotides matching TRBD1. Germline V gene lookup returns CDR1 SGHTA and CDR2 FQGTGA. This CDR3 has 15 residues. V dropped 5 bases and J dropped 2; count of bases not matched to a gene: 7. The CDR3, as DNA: TGTGCCAGCAGCCCCACGGGGACAGGTAACACTGAAGCTTTCTTT. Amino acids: CASSPTGTGNTEAFF.

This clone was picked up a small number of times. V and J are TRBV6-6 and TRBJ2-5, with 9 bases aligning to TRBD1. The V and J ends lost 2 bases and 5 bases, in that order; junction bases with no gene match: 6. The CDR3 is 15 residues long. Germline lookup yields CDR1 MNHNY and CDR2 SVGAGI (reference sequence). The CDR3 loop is CASSYPTGGRETQYF. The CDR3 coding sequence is TGTGCCAGCAGTTACCCGACAGGGGGTAGGGAGACCCAGTACTTC.